This TCR beta chain emerged from a study of read filtering for tumor transcriptome and immune sequencing. Study-level background: Whole-transcriptome libraries were prepared after DNase treatment. RNA-seq yielded only roughly 85 to 1,400 TCR reads, IR-seq about 3.5 to 10.27 million.

In its sample, this clonotype was seen many times. No antigen is known for it. Every patient had bone marrow sampled while the disease was active. Overall study results and limits: Approximately 80% of IR-seq clonotypes had one read, totaling approximately 4% of reads; RNA-seq: roughly 76% and 46%.

Germline V lookup: CDR1 SGHRS, CDR2 YFSETQ. The CDR3 is made up of 14 amino acids. Trimming pared 5 bases from V and 0 bases from J, leaving 11 bases between. The library was built from around 380 ng RNA with molecular barcoded adaptors for alpha/delta and beta/gamma chains. Using its own MiXCR run on the reads, TCRdb lists one record per CDR3 protein. The sample includes about 130,000 distinct CDR3 sequences, roughly 13% of them seen just once. This TCR was recovered from a donor at least 40 years old with multiple myeloma. The chain joins TRBV5-1 to TRBJ2-5, with D maybe TRBD1 (5 bases). Sequencing input: a population of CD138-negative cells sorted from bone marrow. The CDR3 bases are TGCGCCAGCAGACAGGCAACTAACCAAGAGACCCAGTACTTC. Amino acid sequence: CASRQATNQETQYF. Full variable domain (remainder filled in from reference TRBV5-1 and TRBJ2-5): KAGVTQTPRYLIKTRGQQVTLSCSPISGHRSVSWYQQTPGQGLQFLFEYFSETQRNKGNFPGRFSGRQFSNSRSEMNVSTLELGDSALYLCASRQATNQETQYFGPGTRLLVL.